Below are 23 T cell receptor beta chains sequenced from a single sample in a study of T cell repertoires in cytomegalovirus infection (dated by TCRdb to the late 2010s). The sequencer was an Illumina HiSeq 1500. TCRdb trimmed the raw reads at Q25, called clones with MiXCR and kept productive beta chains. For every CDR3 protein sequence, its rows merge into one entry that carries the most common genes and DNA. The sample records around 450,000 distinct CDR3 sequences, under 40% of which are singletons. The ten top clones hold 12% to 15% of the sample. Sample: PBMCs. These receptors all stem from a human donor in good health (CMV status not recorded). Some clones in this sample may be carry-over from other donors' samples.

This clonotype occurred a few times. This chain links TRBV6-2 or TRBV6-3 with TRBJ1-2, with D unresolved. Germline assignment: CDR1 MNHEY and CDR2 SVGEGT. The CDR3 loop spans 13 amino acids. With 6 bases removed from V and 6 bases from J, the gap between germline ends came to 14 bases. CDR3 in amino acids: CASSQTRLHGYTF. The CDR3, as DNA: TGTGCCAGCAGCCAAACGCGGCTGCATGGCTACACCTTC.

This clonotype appeared once. V usage is TRBV29-1 and J usage is TRBJ1-2, with 7 bases aligning to TRBD1. V dropped 5 bases and J dropped 1; count of bases not matched to a gene: 4. Germline values: CDR1 SQVTM, CDR2 ANQGSEA. The CDR3 has 13 amino acids. The CDR3 bases are TGCAGCGTTCACCAGGGGGTTAACTATGGCTACACCTTC. Encoded protein: CSVHQGVNYGYTF.

The chain combines TRBV5-6 with TRBJ2-1, with 11 bases identical to TRBD2. From germline, CDR1 is SGHDT and CDR2 YYEEEE. The junction had 12 bases not matched to a gene; V was cut back by 1 base and J by 9 bases. The CDR3 runs to 17 residues. The DNA of the CDR3 is TGTGCCAGCAGCTTGAGGCTAGCGGGGGGTTTCAGTATTGAGCAGTTCTTC. Translating it yields CASSLRLAGGFSIEQFF.

This clonotype was counted between two and nine times. The chain joins TRBV6-1 to TRBJ2-7; 7 bases are shared with TRBD1. The CDR3 has 12 residues. CDR1 and CDR2 (germline): MNHNS, SASEGT. V lost 7 bases to trimming and J lost 3 bases; unmatched junction nucleotides: 3. CDR3 nucleotides: TGTGCCAGCAAGGGGGCCCTCTACGAGCAGTACTTC. This codes for CASKGALYEQYF.

The chain recombines TRBV18 with TRBJ1-5; the match to TRBD1 covers 7 bases. Germline CDR1 and CDR2: KGHSH and LQKENI. V was pared by 3 bases and J by 5 bases, with 10 bases of the junction left unmatched. The CDR3 sequence is 16 residues long. The CDR3 protein is CASSPPTGILYQPQHF. CDR3 nucleotide sequence: TGTGCCAGCTCACCCCCGACAGGGATTTTATATCAGCCCCAGCATTTT.

V usage is TRBV7-2 and J usage is TRBJ1-4, with 10 bases aligning to TRBD1. J was trimmed by 5 bases and V by 4 bases; bases with no gene match: 4. The germline gives CDR1 SGHTA, CDR2 FQGNSA. The CDR3 is 15 residues long. In nucleotides, the CDR3 is TGTGCCAGCAGCTCGGGGGACAGGGGAAATGAAAAACTGTTTTTT. It yields the protein CASSSGDRGNEKLFF.

The chain joins TRBV15 to TRBJ2-7; 7 nucleotides match TRBD1. Per germline, CDR1 LNHNV and CDR2 YYDKDF (reference sequence). V trimming: 0 bases; J trimming: 3 bases; junction bases outside the gene matches: 5. This CDR3 contains 15 residues. The CDR3: CATSRETTGVYEQYF. In DNA form, the CDR3 reads TGTGCCACCAGCAGAGAAACCACAGGGGTCTACGAGCAGTACTTC.

V gene TRBV19 combines with J gene TRBJ2-2, with D perhaps TRBD1 (5 bases). CDR3 size: 14 residues. Germline V lookup: CDR1 LNHDA, CDR2 SQIVND (reference sequence). V lost 6 bases and J lost 9, with 17 bases in between. The CDR3 loop is CASRSDSSRWELFF. The CDR3 DNA is TGTGCCAGTAGATCAGACAGCTCGCGCTGGGAGCTGTTTTTT.

This clonotype was counted only a few times. The chain uses TRBV11-2 and TRBJ2-5; TRBD1 aligns across 8 bases. The CDR3 runs to 17 residues. V dropped 1 base and J dropped 5; count of bases not matched to a gene: 12. Germline V gene sequence: CDR1 SGHAT, CDR2 FQNNGV. CDR3 in DNA: TGTGCCAGCAGCTTAGGAGAGTTGACAGGGGCCAGGGAGACCCAGTACTTC. Translation: CASSLGELTGARETQYF. Full variable domain (remainder filled in from reference TRBV11-2 and TRBJ2-5): EAGVAQSPRYKIIEKRQSVAFWCNPISGHATLYWYQQILGQGPKLLIQFQNNGVVDDSQLPKDRFSAERLKGVDSTLKIQPAKLEDSAVYLCASSLGELTGARETQYFGPGTRLLVL.

The sample holds a few counts of this clonotype. The rearrangement uses TRBV7-9 and TRBJ2-1; D is perhaps TRBD2 (5 bases). The CDR3 has 16 amino acids. Trimming took off 5 bases at V and 1 base at J, with 15 bases between the two ends. Germline CDR1 reads SEHNR; CDR2 reads FQNEAQ (reference sequence). CDR3 nucleotide sequence: TGTGCCAGCAGCCCCCCTGGGGTAGCGTCCTACAATGAGCAGTTCTTC. Its translation is CASSPPGVASYNEQFF. Combining the CDR3 with reference TRBV7-9 and TRBJ2-1 gives the whole variable domain DTGVSQNPRHKITKRGQNVTFRCDPISEHNRLYWYRQTLGQGPEFLTYFQNEAQLEKSRLLSDRFSAERPKGSFSTLEIQRTEQGDSAMYLCASSPPGVASYNEQFFGPGTRLTVL.

The chain combines TRBV5-6 with TRBJ1-2, with D perhaps TRBD1 (5 bases). This CDR3 has 14 amino acids. Germline V lookup: CDR1 SGHDT, CDR2 YYEEEE. Trimming took 6 bases from V and 3 from J, leaving 15 bases between them. This CDR3 reads CASTSFDRHYGYTF. CDR3 nucleotide sequence: TGTGCCAGCACCTCATTTGACAGACACTATGGCTACACCTTC.

The V gene is TRBV19, the J gene TRBJ2-1, with TRBD2 matching 12 bases. Per germline, CDR1 LNHDA and CDR2 SQIVND (reference sequence). CDR3 length equals 15 residues. V shed 5 bases and J 9 bases; nucleotides not matched to a gene: 8. The CDR3 here is CASSPLAGGRGEQFF. In nucleotides, the CDR3 is TGTGCCAGTAGTCCGCTAGCGGGGGGGCGCGGTGAGCAGTTCTTC.

In its sample, this clonotype was seen a few times. V usage is TRBV5-1 and J usage is TRBJ1-1; D unclear. The CDR3 covers 16 residues. The V gene lost 1 base and the J gene lost 1 base, with 14 bases spanning the gap. Germline-derived CDR1 and CDR2 are SGHRS and YFSETQ. In nucleotides, the CDR3 is TGCGCCAGCAGCTTGTCCCTGGGTCAGACGAACACTGAAGCTTTCTTT. It yields the protein CASSLSLGQTNTEAFF.

Only a few counts were recorded for this clonotype. V gene TRBV14 combines with J gene TRBJ2-2; D is unclear. This CDR3 has 14 residues. Trimming stripped 3 bases from V and 7 bases from J, with 12 bases between. Germline CDR1 is SGHDN and CDR2 is FVKESK. CDR3 sequence: CASSQATVVGELFF. The CDR3 bases are TGTGCCAGCAGCCAGGCAACAGTTGTCGGGGAGCTGTTTTTT.

This sequence joins TRBV12-3 or TRBV12-4 and TRBJ2-3; 7 bases are shared with TRBD1. The CDR3 has 20 residues. J was trimmed by 0 bases and V by 2 bases; bases with no gene match: 17. The CDR3 DNA is TGTGCCAGCAGTTTAAGGCCCGGGACAGTTAGAAATACTAGCACAGATACGCAGTATTTT. It codes for CASSLRPGTVRNTSTDTQYF.

This clonotype occurred once. The junction does not match germline at one end; this may be a read error. CDR3 loop: CDSTGVGPDRRFF. The CDR3 DNA follows: TGTGACAGCACCGGGGTTGGTCCCGATAGGAGGTTCTTT. This chain uses TRBV27 with TRBJ1-1; the D is unclear. The CDR3 totals 13 residues. Germline CDR1 is MNHEY and CDR2 is SMNVEV (reference sequence).

This clonotype was seen just once. Being one base from a much bigger clone, this may be a read error. This chain uses TRBV12-3 or TRBV12-4 with TRBJ1-1, with D hard to call. This CDR3 has 12 amino acids. The ends were cut back, 3 bases at V and 7 bases at J, with 9 bases in the middle. The CDR3 sequence is CASSFAGYEAFF. CDR3 nucleotides: TGTGCCAGCAGTTTCGCGGGGTATGAAGCTTTCTTT.

The chain uses TRBV6-2 or TRBV6-3 and TRBJ2-4; no firm D call. CDR1 and CDR2 from the germline V gene are MNHEY and SVGEGT. The CDR3 totals 12 residues. V dropped 6 bases and J dropped 5 bases, with 8 bases sitting between them. The CDR3 DNA reads as TGTGCCAGCAGGGGTTTCGAAAACATTCAGTACTTC. This sequence encodes CASRGFENIQYF.

The chain couples TRBV12-3 or TRBV12-4 to TRBJ2-1; possible D gene TRBD1, 5 bases. CDR3 size: 14 residues. The ends were cut back, 1 base at V and 8 bases at J, with 12 bases in the middle. The CDR3 here is CASSLVAGNYEQFF. In DNA, the CDR3 is TGTGCCAGCAGTTTAGTAGCAGGGAACTATGAGCAGTTCTTC.

Only a few counts were recorded for this clonotype. V usage is TRBV27 and J usage is TRBJ1-2, with 7 bases lining up with TRBD1. Per germline, CDR1 MNHEY and CDR2 SMNVEV (reference sequence). V was clipped by 2 bases and J by 3 bases; unmatched bases: 9. The CDR3 contains 16 residues. The CDR3 nucleotides are TGTGCCAGCAGTTTAGTAGACGAGGGGGCTTACTATGGCTACACCTTC. Translated, it gives CASSLVDEGAYYGYTF.

This clonotype was seen more than once but under ten times. The rearrangement links TRBV11-1 to TRBJ1-1, with 8 bases fitting TRBD1. The junction had 10 bases not matched to a gene; V was cut back by 5 bases and J by 5 bases. Germline CDR1 is SGHAT and CDR2 is FQDESV (reference sequence). The CDR3 totals 15 residues. CDR3 amino acids: CASSVKGTGGTEAFF. The CDR3 DNA reads as TGTGCCAGCAGCGTAAAGGGGACAGGCGGAACTGAAGCTTTCTTT.

This rearrangement joins TRBV11-2 to TRBJ2-3, with D hard to call. Germline loops: CDR1 SGHAT, CDR2 FQNNGV. This CDR3 contains 16 residues. Trimming took off 4 bases at V and 6 bases at J, with 20 bases between the two ends. Here the CDR3 reads CASSSSFGSAKDTQYF. In DNA form, the CDR3 reads TGTGCCAGCAGCTCATCGTTTGGTTCGGCTAAGGATACGCAGTATTTT. The complete variable domain, with remaining parts taken from reference TRBV11-2 and TRBJ2-3, reads EAGVAQSPRYKIIEKRQSVAFWCNPISGHATLYWYQQILGQGPKLLIQFQNNGVVDDSQLPKDRFSAERLKGVDSTLKIQPAKLEDSAVYLCASSSSFGSAKDTQYFGPGTRLTVL.

This rearrangement joins TRBV11-1 to TRBJ2-5; possibly TRBD1 or TRBD2 for D (6 bases each). CDR1 and CDR2 (germline): SGHAT, FQDESV (reference sequence). There are 16 residues in the CDR3. V lost 3 bases and J 2 bases, leaving 16 bases between the germline ends. CDR3 region: CASSFAGGTPQETQYF. The DNA for the CDR3 is TGTGCCAGCAGCTTCGCAGGAGGGACACCTCAAGAGACCCAGTACTTC.